What follows are 27 T cell receptor beta chains derived from one specimen sequenced in a study of lymphopenia after photon versus proton radiotherapy (dated by TCRdb to between 2018 and 2021). Library prep was done by the immunoSEQ multiplex PCR assay. TCRdb retrieved this table from immuneACCESS and kept in-frame rearrangements only. Not all clones are present; in checked studies, unresolved V genes account for under half, and no reason is known for the remainder. The sample profile shows fewer than 45,000 clones; 86% of them were found once. About 9.3% of the sample rests with the top ten. Here the sequenced sample was peripheral blood, taken from a patient treated with proton-based radiotherapy. Source of these receptors: a woman between 65 and 79 years old with pancreatic cancer. Some clones in this sample may be carry-over from other donors' samples.

The rearrangement uses TRBV10-3 and TRBJ2-6; perhaps TRBD2 as D (5 bases). V lost 3 bases and J lost 0, with 12 bases in between. CDR3 length: 17 amino acids. In germline, CDR1 is ENHRY, CDR2 SYGVKD. The CDR3 DNA follows: TGTGCCATCAGTGACGTAGCAGCGGTCTCTGGGGCCAACGTCCTGACTTTC. Protein: CAISDVAAVSGANVLTF.

This clone appeared once. The chain has TRBV28 and TRBJ1-2; 7 nucleotides align to TRBD1. The CDR3 covers 15 residues. The germline gives CDR1 MDHEN, CDR2 SYDVKM. J was trimmed by 4 bases and V by 5 bases; bases with no gene match: 10. As DNA, the CDR3 is TGTGCCAGCAGTCCAAGACAGGGTAGCAGCTATGGCTACACCTTC. Amino acid sequence: CASSPRQGSSYGYTF.

The chain uses TRBV6-6 and TRBJ1-2; D remains unclear. The CDR3 covers 12 residues. V lost 4 bases and J 8 bases, leaving 11 bases between the germline ends. The V gene's germline CDR1 is MNHNY and CDR2 SVGAGI (reference sequence). CDR3 region: CASSSEIFGYTF. CDR3 bases: TGTGCCAGCAGTTCTGAAATCTTCGGCTACACCTTC.

The chain's CDR3 is CATSRDQGREETQYF. In DNA, the CDR3 is TGTGCCACCAGCAGAGATCAGGGCAGGGAGGAGACCCAGTACTTC. The chain joins TRBV15 to TRBJ2-5; possibly TRBD1 or TRBD2 for D (5 bases each). Trimming shortened V by 0 bases and J by 5 bases, and 13 bases separated the two germline ends. The CDR3 has 15 residues. CDR1 and CDR2 (germline): LNHNV, YYDKDF (reference sequence).

This clone was observed a few times. CDR3 residues: CASSSAGTSMFHEQYF. The DNA of the CDR3 is TGCGCCAGCAGCTCTGCCGGGACTAGCATGTTCCACGAGCAGTACTTC. This chain joins TRBV5-1 and TRBJ2-7, with 9 bases matching TRBD2. Germline V gene sequence: CDR1 SGHRS, CDR2 YFSETQ. The CDR3 is 16 amino acids. The V and J ends lost 3 bases and 5 bases, in that order; junction bases with no gene match: 12.

The genes are TRBV2 and TRBJ2-7; D is unclear. The V gene lost 4 bases and the J gene lost 5 bases, with 6 bases spanning the gap. This CDR3 has 11 residues. Germline V gene sequence: CDR1 SNHLY, CDR2 FYNNEI. As DNA, the CDR3 is TGTGCCAGCAGTGGGTCAGACGAGCAGTACTTC. Protein product: CASSGSDEQYF.

The chain carries TRBV7-8 and TRBJ2-1; 11 bases are a match to TRBD2. The CDR3 has 13 residues. The germline V gene has CDR1 SGHVS and CDR2 FQNEAQ. V lost 7 bases and J lost 7; bases outside the gene matches: 3. This CDR3 is CASKLAGENEQFF. For the CDR3, the DNA is TGTGCCAGCAAACTAGCGGGAGAGAATGAGCAGTTCTTC.

V and J are TRBV5-4 and TRBJ1-4; possibly TRBD1 for D (5 bases). V shed 6 bases and J shed 4 bases, with 13 bases lying between them. Germline-derived CDR1 and CDR2 are SGHNT and YYREEE (reference sequence). The CDR3 runs to 14 residues. CDR3 coding DNA: TGTGCCAGCACGGTGCAGGGCGATAATGAAAAACTGTTTTTT. It codes for CASTVQGDNEKLFF.

The chain carries TRBV4-1 and TRBJ2-5; D is unclear. Germline lookup yields CDR1 MGHRA and CDR2 YSYEKL. CDR3 length: 13 amino acids. V was pared by 1 base and J by 4 bases, with 7 bases between. The CDR3 DNA follows: TGCGCCAGCAGCCAAGCGGTAGTAGAGACCCAGTACTTC. It translates to CASSQAVVETQYF.

The V gene is TRBV25-1, the J gene TRBJ1-1; possibly TRBD1 for D (5 bases). V was shortened by 11 bases and J by 1 base, with 8 bases between the two germline ends. Looked up from germline, CDR1 is MGHDK and CDR2 is SYGVNS. The CDR3 covers 11 residues. CDR3 sequence: CAARGNTEAFF. DNA for the CDR3: TGTGCCGCAAGGGGGAACACTGAAGCTTTCTTT.

The genes are TRBV27 and TRBJ2-7, with TRBD1 matching 8 bases. Germline V lookup: CDR1 MNHEY, CDR2 SMNVEV (reference sequence). This CDR3 is 18 amino acids long. Trimming took 5 bases from V and 0 from J; bases not matched to a gene: 15. The CDR3 here is CASSPRTGKVVGSYEQYF. The DNA of the CDR3 is TGTGCCAGCAGTCCCCGGACAGGGAAGGTAGTGGGCTCCTACGAGCAGTACTTC.

The chain links TRBV6-1 to TRBJ2-2, with 7 positions matching TRBD1. CDR1 and CDR2 (germline): MNHNS, SASEGT. This CDR3 region has 16 residues. Trimming removed 3 bases from V and 4 bases from J; junction bases left unmatched: 8. The CDR3 reads CASSDQRGRGTGELFF. Here the CDR3 DNA reads TGTGCCAGCAGTGACCAGAGGGGGCGCGGCACCGGGGAGCTGTTTTTT.

A few counts support this clone. The gene calls are TRBV14 and TRBJ2-7; TRBD2 matches at 12 bases. The CDR3 loop spans 17 amino acids. J lost 1 base, V lost 4 bases, and 8 bases had no gene match. The V gene's germline CDR1 is SGHDN and CDR2 FVKESK. CDR3 residues: CASSPPLGLAGSYEQYF. The CDR3 region has the DNA TGTGCCAGCAGCCCCCCCTTAGGACTAGCGGGATCCTACGAGCAGTACTTC.

The rearrangement links TRBV6-4 to TRBJ1-2; a weak D match, TRBD1 (6 bases). From germline, CDR1 is MRHNA and CDR2 SNTAGT. The CDR3 covers 15 residues. The V end was cut by 0 bases, the J end by 1 base, with 9 bases between. The CDR3 nucleotides read TGTGCCAGCAGTGACTCAACAGGGCTTAACTATGGCTACACCTTC. Translation gives CASSDSTGLNYGYTF.

This clone has just a few counts. Written as DNA, the CDR3 is TGTGCCAGCAGCCAAGACAGGGGTGCTGGAAACACCATATATTTT. Its protein product is CASSQDRGAGNTIYF. V and J are TRBV2 and TRBJ1-3, with 8 nucleotides matching TRBD1. V trimming: 6 bases; J trimming: 2 bases; junction bases outside the gene matches: 6. The CDR3 consists of 15 residues. The germline gives CDR1 SNHLY, CDR2 FYNNEI.

The chain has TRBV2 and TRBJ1-4, with TRBD1 matching over 12 bases. The germline CDR1 and CDR2 sequences are SNHLY and FYNNEI. The CDR3 length is 16 residues. V shed 6 bases and J 3 bases; nucleotides not matched to a gene: 5. The CDR3 here is CASRRDRGLSNEKLFF. As DNA, the CDR3 is TGTGCCAGCAGACGGGACAGGGGGCTTTCTAATGAAAAACTGTTTTTT.

The chain combines TRBV19 with TRBJ2-1; TRBD2 matches 11 bases. The CDR3 runs to 17 residues. In germline, CDR1 is LNHDA, CDR2 SQIVND (reference sequence). V lost 0 bases to trimming and J lost 9 bases; unmatched junction nucleotides: 10. The CDR3 bases are TGTGCCAGTAGTATAGATCTAGGTAGCGGGAGGGCCGTTGAGCAGTTCTTC. It translates to CASSIDLGSGRAVEQFF. Looking up the rest from reference TRBV19 and TRBJ2-1 gives the full variable domain: DGGITQSPKYLFRKEGQNVTLSCEQNLNHDAMYWYRQDPGQGLRLIYYSQIVNDFQKGDIAEGYSVSREKKESFPLTVTSAQKNPTAFYLCASSIDLGSGRAVEQFFGPGTRLTVL.

V is TRBV18 and J is TRBJ2-1; TRBD2 matches 11 bases. Trimming cost V 3 bases and J 0 bases; bases outside gene matches: 4. The CDR3 length is 17 residues. Germline V gives CDR1 KGHSH, CDR2 LQKENI. The CDR3 reads CASSPFTSGSSYNEQFF. In nucleotides, the CDR3 is TGTGCCAGCTCACCTTTTACTAGCGGGAGCTCCTACAATGAGCAGTTCTTC.

The V gene is TRBV2, the J gene TRBJ1-2; TRBD1 might be the D (5 bases). CDR3 length equals 14 residues. V was pared by 3 bases and J by 6 bases, with 14 bases between. Germline-derived CDR1 and CDR2 are SNHLY and FYNNEI. The CDR3 DNA follows: TGTGCCAGCAGTGAGGTGTTTCAGGGTAATGGCTACACCTTC. Amino acids: CASSEVFQGNGYTF.

V usage is TRBV19 and J usage is TRBJ1-1; D possibly corresponds to TRBD1 (5 bases). The germline CDR1 and CDR2 sequences are LNHDA and SQIVND (reference sequence). Deletions cut 3 bases from V and 6 bases from J, with 14 bases between. CDR3 length equals 14 residues. The CDR3 is CASSIQGVGAEAFF. The DNA for the CDR3 is TGTGCCAGTAGTATTCAGGGCGTAGGAGCTGAAGCTTTCTTT.

The gene calls are TRBV7-8 and TRBJ2-1, with no clear D. V was clipped by 5 bases and J by 6 bases, with 17 bases between them. The germline gives CDR1 SGHVS, CDR2 FQNEAQ. The CDR3 runs to 15 residues. In DNA form, the CDR3 reads TGTGCCAGCAGCCATACGGAGAACCCATCCAATGAGCAGTTCTTC. This encodes CASSHTENPSNEQFF.

The chain employs TRBV5-1 and TRBJ2-3; TRBD2 matches at 11 bases. The CDR3 runs 16 residues. Losses at the gene ends were 4 bases for V and 2 bases for J; bases not matched to a gene: 6. Germline loops: CDR1 SGHRS, CDR2 YFSETQ. The CDR3 bases are TGCGCCAGCAGCCGGGGACTAGCGGTAAACACAGATACGCAGTATTTT. Protein product: CASSRGLAVNTDTQYF.

V gene TRBV4-2 combines with J gene TRBJ2-7; D perhaps matches TRBD2 (6 bases). Germline CDR1 LGHNA, CDR2 YNFKEQ. CDR3 length: 13 residues. Trimming removed 4 bases from V and 4 bases from J, with 11 bases in between. CDR3 sequence reads: CASSLSREYEQYF. The CDR3 nucleotides read TGTGCCAGCAGCCTTTCGCGGGAATACGAGCAGTACTTC.

The sample holds a few counts of this clone. J is TRBJ1-1 and V is TRBV29-1; 8 bases align to TRBD1. This CDR3 is 12 amino acids long. V lost 6 bases, J lost 4 bases, and 4 bases stayed unmatched. Germline V gene sequence: CDR1 SQVTM, CDR2 ANQGSEA. The CDR3, as DNA: TGCAGCGTGGGACAGGTTGGCACTGAAGCTTTCTTT. Its translation: CSVGQVGTEAFF.

This chain joins TRBV6-5 and TRBJ1-6; D is unresolved. The CDR3 has 13 amino acids. Germline lookup yields CDR1 MNHEY and CDR2 SVGAGI. V lost 5 bases, J lost 7 bases, and 9 bases lay in between. The CDR3 nucleotides are TGTGCCAGCAGTCAAGGACGCAATTCACCCCTCCACTTT. It is translated as CASSQGRNSPLHF.

This chain links TRBV9 with TRBJ2-1, with 11 bases aligning to TRBD2. Germline-derived CDR1 and CDR2 are SGDLS and YYNGEE. V shed 3 bases, J shed 7 bases, and the junction held 12 bases outside the gene matches. The CDR3 runs to 17 residues. CDR3 sequence: CASSATPLAGERNEQFF. The CDR3 DNA follows: TGTGCCAGCAGCGCGACCCCACTAGCGGGAGAACGTAATGAGCAGTTCTTC.

This clone was seen a few times. The chain recombines TRBV6-4 with TRBJ1-1; no clear D gene. Looked up from germline, CDR1 is MRHNA and CDR2 is SNTAGT. The germline V and J ends were trimmed by 4 bases and 1 base, with 7 bases remaining between them. There are 13 residues in the CDR3. CDR3 nucleotides: TGTGCCAGCAGTGTTGAAGAGAACACTGAAGCTTTCTTT. Translated: CASSVEENTEAFF.